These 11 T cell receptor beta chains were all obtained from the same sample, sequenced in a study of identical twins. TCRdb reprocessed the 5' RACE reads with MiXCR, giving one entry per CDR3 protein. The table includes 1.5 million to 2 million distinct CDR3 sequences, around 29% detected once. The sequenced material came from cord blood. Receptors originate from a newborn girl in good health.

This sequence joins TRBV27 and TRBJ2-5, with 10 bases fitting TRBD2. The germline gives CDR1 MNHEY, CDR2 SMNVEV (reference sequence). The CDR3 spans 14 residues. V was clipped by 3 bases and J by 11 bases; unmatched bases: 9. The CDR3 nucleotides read TGTGCCAGCAGTTTTGGGCTAGCGGGAGTTGAGCAGTACTTC. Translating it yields CASSFGLAGVEQYF.

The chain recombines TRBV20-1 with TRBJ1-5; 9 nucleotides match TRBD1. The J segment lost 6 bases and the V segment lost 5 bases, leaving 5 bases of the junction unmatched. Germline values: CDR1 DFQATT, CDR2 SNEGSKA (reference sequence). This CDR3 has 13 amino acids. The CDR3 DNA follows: TGCAGTGCTCTACGGGACAGGGTTCAGCCCCAGCATTTT. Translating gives CSALRDRVQPQHF.

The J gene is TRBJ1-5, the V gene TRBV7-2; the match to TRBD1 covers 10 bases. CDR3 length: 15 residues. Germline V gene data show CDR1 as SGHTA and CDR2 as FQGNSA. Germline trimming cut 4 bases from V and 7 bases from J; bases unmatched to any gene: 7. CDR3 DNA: TGTGCCAGCAGCTCAGGACAGGGGGTCCCACAGCCCCAGCATTTT. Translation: CASSSGQGVPQPQHF.

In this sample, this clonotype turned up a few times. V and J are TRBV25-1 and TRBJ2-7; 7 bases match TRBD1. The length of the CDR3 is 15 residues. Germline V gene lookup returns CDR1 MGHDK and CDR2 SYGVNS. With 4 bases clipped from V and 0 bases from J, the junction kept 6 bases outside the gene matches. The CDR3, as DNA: TGTGCCAGCAGTGGAAGGACAGGTCCCTCCTACGAGCAGTACTTC. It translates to CASSGRTGPSYEQYF.

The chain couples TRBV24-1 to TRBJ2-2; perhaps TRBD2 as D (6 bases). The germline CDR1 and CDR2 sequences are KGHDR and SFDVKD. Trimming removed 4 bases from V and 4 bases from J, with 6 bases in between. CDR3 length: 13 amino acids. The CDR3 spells CATSEGGTGELFF. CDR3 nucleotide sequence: TGTGCCACCAGTGAGGGGGGCACCGGGGAGCTGTTTTTT.

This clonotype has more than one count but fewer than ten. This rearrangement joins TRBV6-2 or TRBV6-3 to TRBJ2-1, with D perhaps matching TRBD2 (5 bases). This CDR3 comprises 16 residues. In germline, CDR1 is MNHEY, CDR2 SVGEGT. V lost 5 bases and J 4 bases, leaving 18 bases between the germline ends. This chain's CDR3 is CASSPIALGLYNEQFF. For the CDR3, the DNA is TGTGCCAGCAGTCCTATAGCGTTGGGCCTGTACAATGAGCAGTTCTTC.

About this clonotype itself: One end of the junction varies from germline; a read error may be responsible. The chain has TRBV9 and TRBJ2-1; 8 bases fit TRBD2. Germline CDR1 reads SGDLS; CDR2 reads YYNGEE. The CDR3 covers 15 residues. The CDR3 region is CASSERGSSYNEQLF. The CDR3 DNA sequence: TGTGCCAGCAGCGAGCGGGGGAGCTCCTACAATGAGCAGTTGTTC.

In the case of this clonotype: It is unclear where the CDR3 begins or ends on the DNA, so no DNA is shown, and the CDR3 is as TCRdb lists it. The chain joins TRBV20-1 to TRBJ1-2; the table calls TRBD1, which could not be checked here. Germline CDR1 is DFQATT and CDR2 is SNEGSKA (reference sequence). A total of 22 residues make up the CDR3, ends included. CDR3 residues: CSARENTGELFFGEGSNYGYTF.

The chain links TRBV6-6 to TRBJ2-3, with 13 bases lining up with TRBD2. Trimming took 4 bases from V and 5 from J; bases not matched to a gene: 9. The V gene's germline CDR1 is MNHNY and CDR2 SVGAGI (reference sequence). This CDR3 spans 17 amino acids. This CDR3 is CASSSTSGGAPVDTQYF. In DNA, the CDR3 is TGTGCCAGCAGTTCTACTAGCGGGGGGGCCCCGGTAGATACGCAGTATTTT.

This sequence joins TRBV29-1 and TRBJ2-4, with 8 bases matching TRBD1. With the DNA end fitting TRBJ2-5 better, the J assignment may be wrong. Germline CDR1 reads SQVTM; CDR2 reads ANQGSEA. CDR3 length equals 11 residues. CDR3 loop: CSVTGGGTQYF. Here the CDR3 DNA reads TGCAGCGTAACAGGGGGTGGGACCCAGTACTTC.

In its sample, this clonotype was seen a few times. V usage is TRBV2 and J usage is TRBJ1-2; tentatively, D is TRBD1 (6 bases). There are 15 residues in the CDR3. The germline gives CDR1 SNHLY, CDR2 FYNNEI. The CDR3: CGTNGGRESNYGYTF. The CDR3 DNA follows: TGTGGAACAAACGGGGGCAGGGAGTCTAACTATGGCTACACCTTC.